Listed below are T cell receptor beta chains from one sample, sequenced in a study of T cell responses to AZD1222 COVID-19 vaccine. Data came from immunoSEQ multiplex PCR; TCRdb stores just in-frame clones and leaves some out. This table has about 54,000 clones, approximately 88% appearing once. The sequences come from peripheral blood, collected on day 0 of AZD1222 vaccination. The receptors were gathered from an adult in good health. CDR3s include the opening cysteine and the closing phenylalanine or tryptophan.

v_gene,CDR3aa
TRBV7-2,CASSSTGAHGYTF
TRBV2,CASSVQGYEQYF
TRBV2,CASSAPSGYTF
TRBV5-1,CASSLAIGGSVYNEQFF
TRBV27,CASSPKALLRGGLFSPLHF
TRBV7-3,CASSPGTSGTNEQFF
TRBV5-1,CASSLVLAGDNEQFF
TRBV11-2,CASSPPGSNYGYTF
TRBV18,CASSPLAGGDNQPQHF
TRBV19,CASRVDRGGTEAFF
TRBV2,CASSINSPLHF
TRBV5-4,CASSLVGSGNTIYF
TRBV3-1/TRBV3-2,CASSSSLAGVRYEQYF
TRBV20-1,CSASWPLSYNEQFF
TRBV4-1,CASSPPLGKNTEAFF
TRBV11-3,CASSPGGQGAMNTEAFF
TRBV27,CASSRYRGAYEQYF
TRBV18,CASSDQRSHSGNTIYF
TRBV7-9,CASSYLRQGSNEKLFF
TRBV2,CASSDRGNIRNIQYF
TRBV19,CASSIGTGTSNTEAFF
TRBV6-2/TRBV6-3,CASSYEAGNNEQFF
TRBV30,CACRSDRSGNTIYF
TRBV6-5,CASSQQGNTEAFF
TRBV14,CASSQKRAGGSHSEQYF
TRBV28,CATSDDSNQPQHF
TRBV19,CASSGTGLSRGYTF
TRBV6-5,CASSYPETGKNEQFF
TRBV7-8,CASSVHDDRQNEQFF
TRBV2,CASSEYWGLREKLFF
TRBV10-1,CASSSGSSETQYF
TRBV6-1,CASSEGRAGDTEAFF
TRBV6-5,CASIFTGTVSYEQYF
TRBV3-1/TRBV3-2,CASSRGADYGYTF
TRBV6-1,CASSEWGTSGRKNEQFF
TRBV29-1,CSVEDIGGYTEAFF
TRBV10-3,CAISEYAGVPDTQYF
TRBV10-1,CASSASGERGAFF
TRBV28,CASSRGTSGGYTF
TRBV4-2,CASSQDYSYNEQFF
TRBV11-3,CASAQQDTGELFF
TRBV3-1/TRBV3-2,CASQRAGDTQYF
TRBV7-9,CASSPRQGDYYGYTF
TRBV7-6,CASSLEGLVANTGELFF
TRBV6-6,CASSYSGLAFF
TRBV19,CASSTGLIQYF
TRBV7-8,CASSFGSSTDTQYF
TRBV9,CASSVGGTGINYEQFF
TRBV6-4,CASSVTPDNEQFF
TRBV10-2,CASSTTSGMGNEQFF
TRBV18,CASSPRQGDTIYF
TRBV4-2,CASSSTGGNYGYTF
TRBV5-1,CASSLQTGGYEQYF
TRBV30,CAWSLAGADTQYF
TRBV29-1,CSADSARGYGYTF